The rows below give T cell receptor beta chains drawn from one sample of a study of identical twins. TCRdb processed the 5' RACE reads anew with MiXCR; each CDR3 protein has one entry. The sample carries roughly 280,000 distinct CDR3 sequences, roughly 9.8% recorded once. The same specimen was also included in a second study, on yellow fever vaccine responses in identical twins.

Sequenced: CD8+ T cells sorted from blood. These receptors were taken from a woman aged 18-35 years in good health. Both conserved end residues are part of each CDR3. Each record gives: clone size, D gene, J gene, V gene, CDR3 DNA, CDR3 protein. D genes are given only for firm matches. The size of a clone is reported for some rows only, either as once, few or many, or as a class for expanded clones.

clone size: many; D gene: -; J gene: TRBJ2-1; V gene: TRBV6-2/TRBV6-3; CDR3 DNA: TGTGCCAGCAGTCAACCAGACTACAATGAGCAGTTCTTC; CDR3 protein: CASSQPDYNEQFF
clone size: -; D gene: TRBD2; J gene: TRBJ2-5; V gene: TRBV2; CDR3 DNA: TGTGCCAGCAGTGGAAATCGGGGGGGCGGATTCCAAGAGACCCAGTACTTC; CDR3 protein: CASSGNRGGGFQETQYF
clone size: few; D gene: -; J gene: TRBJ2-4; V gene: TRBV7-9; CDR3 DNA: TGTGCCAGCAGCCCGAGGGGGAAGACCAAAAACATTCAGTACTTC; CDR3 protein: CASSPRGKTKNIQYF
clone size: few; D gene: -; J gene: TRBJ2-1; V gene: TRBV6-2/TRBV6-3; CDR3 DNA: TGTGCCAGCAGTCTAACCCGGGACTTTACATACAATGAGCAGTTCTTC; CDR3 protein: CASSLTRDFTYNEQFF
clone size: many; D gene: -; J gene: TRBJ2-1; V gene: TRBV3-1; CDR3 DNA: TGTGCCAGCAGCCAAGAGGTTTTGGACACCCTCGGGAATGAGCAGTTCTTC; CDR3 protein: CASSQEVLDTLGNEQFF
clone size: -; D gene: -; J gene: TRBJ1-6; V gene: TRBV7-9; CDR3 DNA: TGTGCCAGCAGCGTGGGGGTTGGAAATTCACCCCTCCACTTT; CDR3 protein: CASSVGVGNSPLHF
clone size: few; D gene: -; J gene: TRBJ1-1; V gene: TRBV6-1; CDR3 DNA: TGTGCCAGCAGCCCTACCCAGGGAAGCACTGAAGCTTTCTTT; CDR3 protein: CASSPTQGSTEAFF
clone size: -; D gene: TRBD2; J gene: TRBJ2-7; V gene: TRBV15; CDR3 DNA: TGTGCCACCAGCGACCCGGGACTAGCATCAAACGAGCAGTACTTC; CDR3 protein: CATSDPGLASNEQYF
clone size: -; D gene: TRBD2; J gene: TRBJ2-3; V gene: TRBV27; CDR3 DNA: TGTGCCAGCAGTCCCTTAGGACTAGCGGGGGATACGCAGTATTTT; CDR3 protein: CASSPLGLAGDTQYF
clone size: few; D gene: -; J gene: TRBJ2-1; V gene: TRBV2; CDR3 DNA: TGTGCCAGCAGTGACCCAGGGGAAGGGCCTAGTCCAAATGAGCAGTTCTTC; CDR3 protein: CASSDPGEGPSPNEQFF